This note documents a single T cell receptor beta chain sequence. Its target is unknown. The method was immunoSEQ multiplex PCR; TCRdb's version includes in-frame clones alone and lacks a portion of them. This table holds 2 million to 2.5 million clones, around 95% found once. This sample is drawn from a study of shared clonotypes between healthy human individuals. Trimming took 6 bases from V and 5 from J; bases not matched to a gene: 4. This CDR3 has 13 amino acids. The germline CDR1 and CDR2 sequences are MNHEY and SMNVEV (reference sequence). Study-level findings and limits: Approximately 4.6% of naive CD4 clonotypes were shared across four donors. Blood was the only sampled material, and tissue repertoires likely differ. Estimated richness was generally greater in naive than memory subsets.

Sequenced sample: naive CD4+ T cells sorted from blood. The subset here: CD45RA+ positively selected. This sequence originates from a man in his late teens or twenties in good health. This sequence joins TRBV27 and TRBJ1-5, with 7 bases that match TRBD1. The DNA for the CDR3 is TGTGCCAGCAGGCAGGGGGAGCATCAGCCCCAGCATTTT. The encoded protein is CASRQGEHQPQHF.